This T cell receptor beta chain stems from a study of blood T cell repertoires in COVID-19. CDR3 length: 15 amino acids. CDR1 MNHEY and CDR2 SVGEGT come from the germline V gene. Trimming cost V 5 bases and J 9 bases; bases outside gene matches: 10. Per the original methods: Reference gene primers were amplified, and this amplification served to estimate nucleated cell counts. Profiling relied on immunoSEQ multiplex PCR, and the TCRdb table lists in-frame clones only, not all of them. Clone size and V and J calls were adopted from that table, with D and trimming inferred from the DNA. Of fewer than 150,000 clones listed, 60% to 85% are singletons.

Material for sequencing was peripheral blood. The chain is built from TRBV6-2 or TRBV6-3 and TRBJ2-1; 10 bases line up with TRBD1. This clonotype originated in a man older than 75 with acute or convalescent COVID-19. CDR3 DNA sequence: TGTGCCAGCAGTCCGATCGGGACAGGGGATAGTGAGCAGTTCTTC. Encoded protein: CASSPIGTGDSEQFF.